The 28 T cell receptor beta chains reported below all come from one sample, sequenced in a study of tumor-infiltrating lymphocytes in localized non-small cell lung cancer. The data were produced by immunoSEQ multiplex PCR, yet TCRdb's version contains in-frame clones alone and is incomplete. Of 15,000 to 20,000 clones listed, over 75% are singletons. Sequencing was done on a sample of uninvolved lung tissue not adjacent to the tumor. The receptors were gathered from a human donor with non-small cell lung cancer.

The chain has TRBV7-2 and TRBJ2-5; D is unresolved. With 1 base removed from V and 7 bases from J, the gap between germline ends came to 13 bases. Germline V gene lookup returns CDR1 SGHTA and CDR2 FQGNSA. This CDR3 has 14 residues. CDR3 in DNA: TGTGCCAGCAGCTTAGGGGTTACGAGTTCGACCCAGTACTTC. Translated, it gives CASSLGVTSSTQYF. Drawing the rest from reference TRBV7-2 and TRBJ2-5, the complete variable domain is GAGVSQSPSNKVTEKGKDVELRCDPISGHTALYWYRQSLGQGLEFLIYFQGNSAPDKSGLPSDRFSAERTGGSVSTLTIQRTQQEDSAVYLCASSLGVTSSTQYFGPGTRLLVL.

The chain combines TRBV9 with TRBJ2-1; D might be TRBD2 (7 bases). CDR3 length equals 16 residues. V lost 2 bases to trimming and J lost 8 bases, with 20 bases between them. The germline V gene has CDR1 SGDLS and CDR2 YYNGEE. CDR3 bases: TGTGCCAGCAGCGTTCGTATGGGAGGGGGGGCCGATGAGCAGTTCTTC. This sequence encodes CASSVRMGGGADEQFF.

This clone was picked up a small number of times. The J gene is TRBJ2-1, the V gene TRBV6-6; the D is unclear. V was cut by 2 bases and J by 2 bases, with 7 bases left in between. The CDR3 is 14 amino acids. Looked up from germline, CDR1 is MNHNY and CDR2 is SVGAGI (reference sequence). Here the CDR3 DNA reads TGTGCCAGCAGTTACGACCCTCCCTACAATGAGCAGTTCTTC. It yields the protein CASSYDPPYNEQFF.

This clone has a single count. The rearrangement joins TRBV6-1 to TRBJ1-2; 9 bases line up with TRBD1. The CDR3 runs 14 residues. Germline V gene lookup returns CDR1 MNHNS and CDR2 SASEGT. V dropped 2 bases and J dropped 10; count of bases not matched to a gene: 8. The CDR3 nucleotides are TGTGCCAGCAGTGAATCCCACAGGGGGCGCGACTACACCTTC. Its protein product is CASSESHRGRDYTF.

The CDR3 here is CASSPTGDGYTF. CDR3 DNA: TGTGCCAGCAGCCCGACAGGGGATGGCTACACCTTC. This rearrangement joins TRBV6-5 to TRBJ1-2; 8 bases match TRBD1. The CDR3 sequence is 12 residues long. CDR1 is MNHEY and CDR2 is SVGAGI in the germline V gene. Losses at the gene ends were 6 bases for V and 6 bases for J; bases not matched to a gene: 3.

This rearrangement joins TRBV6-6 to TRBJ2-7, with 8 bases that match TRBD1. The CDR3 sequence is 15 residues long. J was trimmed by 2 bases and V by 5 bases; bases with no gene match: 8. CDR1 and CDR2 (germline): MNHNY, SVGAGI (reference sequence). CDR3 residues: CASSDPQGATYEQYF. The CDR3 coding sequence is TGTGCCAGCAGTGACCCCCAGGGGGCTACCTACGAGCAGTACTTC.

In its sample, this clone was seen once. The chain joins TRBV19 to TRBJ1-1; no reliable D call. The V end lost 6 bases, the J end lost 4 bases, and 12 bases lay between the germline ends. The CDR3 covers 13 residues. Germline CDR1 reads LNHDA; CDR2 reads SQIVND (reference sequence). CDR3: CASSDNLGTEAFF. The CDR3 coding sequence is TGTGCCAGTAGCGACAACCTGGGCACTGAAGCTTTCTTT.

V is TRBV7-3 and J is TRBJ2-2; TRBD2 matches at 7 bases. The length of the CDR3 is 15 residues. V lost 5 bases and J lost 2; bases outside the gene matches: 5. Germline V lookup: CDR1 SGHTA, CDR2 FQGTGA. The CDR3 is CASSLGTTNTGELFF. The CDR3 DNA follows: TGTGCCAGCAGCCTAGGGACTACCAACACCGGGGAGCTGTTTTTT.

J is TRBJ2-3 and V is TRBV7-2; D is unresolved. Germline V CDR1 and CDR2: SGHTA, FQGNSA. The CDR3 loop spans 13 amino acids. With 4 bases removed from V and 7 bases from J, the gap between germline ends came to 12 bases. The DNA of the CDR3 is TGTGCCAGCAGCTCCCCGGCCCCGTATACGCAGTATTTT. Amino acids: CASSSPAPYTQYF.

The gene calls are TRBV5-6 and TRBJ1-2, with TRBD1 identical over 10 bases. The germline CDR1 and CDR2 sequences are SGHDT and YYEEEE. J was trimmed by 9 bases and V by 3 bases; bases with no gene match: 5. The CDR3 totals 13 residues. The CDR3 is CASSSGTGERYTF. In DNA form, the CDR3 reads TGTGCCAGCAGCTCCGGGACAGGGGAACGCTACACCTTC.

The V call is TRBV7-2, the J call TRBJ2-5; 7 positions agree with TRBD1. V lost 5 bases, J lost 1 base, and 4 bases stayed unmatched. The CDR3 covers 14 residues. Germline V gives CDR1 SGHTA, CDR2 FQGNSA. CDR3 sequence (DNA): TGTGCCAGCAGCACCGACAGGGTCCAAGAGACCCAGTACTTC. Translated: CASSTDRVQETQYF.

DNA for the CDR3: TGTGCCTGGAGTGACAGGCTTTCTGGAAACACCATATATTTT. This codes for CAWSDRLSGNTIYF. The chain joins TRBV30 to TRBJ1-3; a possible D gene is TRBD1 (5 bases). The CDR3 covers 14 residues. Between the trimmed V and J ends, which lost 1 base and 1 base, there was a span of 8 bases. Germline assignment: CDR1 GTSNPN and CDR2 SVGIG (reference sequence).

The chain links TRBV5-1 to TRBJ1-2, with a weak D call TRBD1 (5 bases). The length of the CDR3 is 14 residues. Germline values: CDR1 SGHRS, CDR2 YFSETQ. Trimming left V 4 bases short and J 4 bases short, with 14 bases between. CDR3 residues: CASSPGTLSYGYTF. DNA of the CDR3: TGCGCCAGCAGCCCAGGGACGCTCTCCTATGGCTACACCTTC.

The rearrangement joins TRBV7-9 to TRBJ2-1, with 15 bases fitting TRBD2. From germline, CDR1 is SEHNR and CDR2 FQNEAQ (reference sequence). The CDR3 has 15 residues. The trim removed 4 bases at V and 10 bases at J, leaving 5 bases unmatched. CDR3 DNA: TGTGCCAGCAGCTCGGGACTAGCGGGAGGTCTAGAGCAGTTCTTC. It yields the protein CASSSGLAGGLEQFF.

This clone was detected once. The V call is TRBV5-1, the J call TRBJ1-1, with D uncertain. The V gene's germline CDR1 is SGHRS and CDR2 YFSETQ. There are 13 residues in the CDR3. Between the trimmed V and J ends, which lost 4 bases and 3 bases, there was a span of 10 bases. CDR3 nucleotide sequence: TGCGCCAGCAGCGACGGGTTCTACACTGAAGCTTTCTTT. Translated, it gives CASSDGFYTEAFF.

This sequence joins TRBV10-3 and TRBJ1-5; possible D gene TRBD1, 6 bases. CDR3 length: 16 amino acids. V was cut by 3 bases and J by 4 bases, with 16 bases left in between. CDR1 is ENHRY, CDR2 SYGVKD, per germline. CDR3 protein: CAISEGAGDGNQPQHF. DNA of the CDR3: TGTGCCATCAGTGAAGGGGCAGGGGATGGAAATCAGCCCCAGCATTTT.

This clone has just one count. The rearrangement joins TRBV7-2 to TRBJ1-2, with 8 bases aligning to TRBD1. Germline trimming cut 1 base from V and 4 bases from J; bases unmatched to any gene: 5. The germline V gene has CDR1 SGHTA and CDR2 FQGNSA. The CDR3 has 15 amino acids. CDR3 coding DNA: TGTGCCAGCAGCTTAGGTCCAGGGGGCGGCTATGGCTACACCTTC. It yields the protein CASSLGPGGGYGYTF.

The chain recombines TRBV6-5 with TRBJ2-7; 11 bases fit TRBD2. The CDR3 has 14 amino acids. CDR1 and CDR2 from the germline V gene are MNHEY and SVGAGI. J was trimmed by 0 bases and V by 7 bases; bases with no gene match: 2. CDR3 sequence: CASKGLAASYEQYF. The CDR3 DNA reads as TGTGCCAGCAAGGGACTAGCGGCCTCCTACGAGCAGTACTTC.

This sequence joins TRBV2 and TRBJ1-5, with 8 bases fitting TRBD1. The CDR3 covers 18 residues. With V trimmed by 2 bases and J by 0 bases, 9 bases remained unmatched. Germline loops: CDR1 SNHLY, CDR2 FYNNEI. The CDR3: CASSEYQGAGYSNQPQHF. Written as DNA, the CDR3 is TGTGCCAGCAGTGAATACCAGGGGGCTGGGTATAGCAATCAGCCCCAGCATTTT. The variable domain in full, with the rest retrieved from reference TRBV2 and TRBJ1-5, is EPEVTQTPSHQVTQMGQEVILRCVPISNHLYFYWYRQILGQKVEFLVSFYNNEISEKSEIFDDQFSVERPDGSNFTLKIRSTKLEDSAMYFCASSEYQGAGYSNQPQHFGDGTRLSIL.

Concerning this clone itself: Germline and junction disagree at one end, which may indicate a read error. J is TRBJ2-2 and V is TRBV19, with TRBD2 matching 10 bases. Germline CDR1 and CDR2: LNHDA and SQIVND (reference sequence). The CDR3 runs to 18 residues. CDR3 amino acids: CASSIEGSGRLFTGELFF. The CDR3 nucleotides are TGTGCCAGCAGTATAGAGGGTAGCGGGAGGTTGTTTACCGGGGAGCTGTTTTTT. Drawing the rest from reference TRBV19 and TRBJ2-2, the complete variable domain is DGGITQSPKYLFRKEGQNVTLSCEQNLNHDAMYWYRQDPGQGLRLIYYSQIVNDFQKGDIAEGYSVSREKKESFPLTVTSAQKNPTAFYLCASSIEGSGRLFTGELFFGEGSRLTVL.

This clone has a handful of counts. The chain links TRBV30 to TRBJ2-2; no clear D. CDR3 length: 13 residues. Germline V gene sequence: CDR1 GTSNPN, CDR2 SVGIG (reference sequence). V lost 2 bases to trimming and J lost 1 base, with 5 bases between them. Written as DNA, the CDR3 is TGTGCCTGGAGTAACCAGAACACCGGGGAGCTGTTTTTT. It yields the protein CAWSNQNTGELFF.

The chain has TRBV7-9 and TRBJ2-5, with unresolved D. The germline V gene has CDR1 SEHNR and CDR2 FQNEAQ (reference sequence). The V end was cut by 6 bases, the J end by 2 bases, with 13 bases between. This CDR3 contains 14 residues. CDR3 sequence reads: CASSWADSQETQYF. CDR3 coding DNA: TGTGCCAGCAGTTGGGCAGACTCACAAGAGACCCAGTACTTC.

The chain has TRBV5-5 and TRBJ1-5, with D unresolved. CDR1 and CDR2 from the germline V gene are SGHKS and YYEKEE (reference sequence). CDR3 length equals 14 residues. Trimming pared 0 bases from V and 4 bases from J, leaving 8 bases between. The CDR3 reads CASSLVSWNQPQHF. CDR3 DNA sequence: TGTGCCAGCAGCTTGGTATCCTGGAATCAGCCCCAGCATTTT.

This clone was detected only a few times. The chain links TRBV5-4 to TRBJ2-2; 7 nucleotides agree with TRBD2. The germline V gene encodes CDR1 SGHNT and CDR2 YYREEE (reference sequence). J gave up 5 bases and V 0 bases, and 7 bases lay outside the gene matches. The CDR3 extends over 16 amino acids. CDR3 DNA: TGTGCCAGCAGCTTGGCCGGGACCGGGAGGACCGGGGAGCTGTTTTTT. It is translated as CASSLAGTGRTGELFF. Variable domain in full (rest from reference TRBV5-4 and TRBJ2-2): ETGVTQSPTHLIKTRGQQVTLRCSSQSGHNTVSWYQQALGQGPQFIFQYYREEENGRGNFPPRFSGLQFPNYSSELNVNALELDDSALYLCASSLAGTGRTGELFFGEGSRLTVL.

V and J are TRBV5-4 and TRBJ2-3; 7 bases align to TRBD1. The junction had 8 bases not matched to a gene; V was cut back by 4 bases and J by 0 bases. This CDR3 region has 16 residues. Germline V gene lookup returns CDR1 SGHNT and CDR2 YYREEE (reference sequence). The CDR3 spells CASSPTTGASTDTQYF. CDR3 nucleotides: TGTGCCAGCAGCCCCACTACAGGGGCTAGCACAGATACGCAGTATTTT.

V usage is TRBV28 and J usage is TRBJ2-2; TRBD1 aligns across 7 bases. CDR3 length equals 17 residues. V shed 1 base and J 3 bases; nucleotides not matched to a gene: 8. Germline V gene lookup returns CDR1 MDHEN and CDR2 SYDVKM. The CDR3 is CASSLLRGGGYTGELFF. Written as DNA, the CDR3 is TGTGCCAGCAGTTTATTAAGAGGGGGCGGATACACCGGGGAGCTGTTTTTT. Full variable domain (rest looked up from reference TRBV28 and TRBJ2-2): DVKVTQSSRYLVKRTGEKVFLECVQDMDHENMFWYRQDPGLGLRLIYFSYDVKMKEKGDIPEGYSVSREKKERFSLILESASTNQTSMYLCASSLLRGGGYTGELFFGEGSRLTVL.

This clone was counted a few times. The CDR3 loop reads CAILRGRVGIGELFF. The CDR3 nucleotides read TGTGCCATCCTTCGGGGCAGGGTGGGCATCGGGGAGCTGTTTTTT. V is TRBV2 and J is TRBJ2-2; D is possibly TRBD1 or TRBD2 (5 bases each). Trimming removed 10 bases from V and 7 bases from J, with 22 bases in between. The CDR3 spans 15 residues. Germline assignment: CDR1 SNHLY and CDR2 FYNNEI.

On this clone itself: The junction departs from the called germline gene at one end, perhaps through a read error. The genes are TRBV28 and TRBJ2-7; TRBD2 is a possible D gene (5 bases). Germline lookup yields CDR1 MDHEN and CDR2 SYDVKM. This CDR3 contains 11 residues. The CDR3 DNA reads TGTGCCAGCAGTTTACAAATATCGGACTTCTTC. This translates into CASSLQISDFF.